The rows below give T cell receptor beta chains drawn from one sample of a study of blood T cell repertoires in COVID-19. This table comes from immunoSEQ multiplex PCR, and its TCRdb copy is limited to in-frame clones, with some not included. The table records around 1,800 clones, around 74% of them present only once. The specimen sequenced was peripheral blood. All receptors come from a man between 65 and 85 years old with active COVID-19. Both conserved end residues are part of each CDR3. D genes are given only for firm matches. Clone sizes are given selectively: once, few, many, or a class where the clone is expanded.

d_gene | j_gene | v_gene | abundance | CDR3aa | CDR3nt
TRBD2 | TRBJ2-2 | TRBV30 | NA | CAWNWGLVAGNTGELFF | TGTGCCTGGAACTGGGGACTGGTAGCGGGAAACACCGGGGAGCTGTTTTTT
TRBD1 | TRBJ2-1 | TRBV6-5 | once | CASRDRGNEQFF | TGTGCCAGCAGAGACAGGGGGAATGAGCAGTTCTTC
NA | TRBJ2-1 | TRBV7-2 | NA | CASSLVVNEQFF | TGTGCCAGCAGCTTAGTAGTTAATGAGCAGTTCTTC
NA | TRBJ1-1 | TRBV24-1 | NA | CAAGGFGTEAFF | TGTGCCGCGGGGGGTTTTGGCACTGAAGCTTTCTTT
TRBD2 | TRBJ2-7 | TRBV6-5 | NA | CASSLPGLGSYEQYF | TGTGCCAGCAGCCTGCCGGGACTAGGTTCCTACGAGCAGTACTTC
TRBD2 | TRBJ2-3 | TRBV6-1 | few | CASSEHRTSTFRDTQYF | TGTGCCAGCAGTGAACATAGGACTAGTACGTTCAGGGATACGCAGTATTTT
TRBD1 | TRBJ1-2 | TRBV18 | NA | CASSPSGQGDGYTF | TGTGCCAGCTCACCATCGGGACAGGGGGATGGCTACACCTTC
TRBD2 | TRBJ2-3 | TRBV5-8 | NA | CASSPRTSGDITDTQYF | TGTGCCAGCAGCCCTCGGACTAGCGGGGACATCACAGATACGCAGTATTTT
TRBD2 | TRBJ2-7 | TRBV2 | NA | CASSFTGLAGESYEQYF | TGTGCCAGCAGTTTTACAGGACTAGCGGGGGAGTCCTACGAGCAGTACTTC
NA | TRBJ1-1 | TRBV4-3 | medium-sized | CASSQESSQQLEAFF | TGCGCCAGCAGCCAAGAAAGTAGCCAGCAACTCGAAGCTTTCTTT
TRBD1 | TRBJ2-5 | TRBV6-6 | once | CASSPQTGAEVQETQYF | TGTGCCAGCAGTCCTCAGACAGGGGCTGAAGTCCAAGAGACCCAGTACTTC
NA | TRBJ2-1 | TRBV5-5 | once | CASSPGSLLGSGNEQFF | TGTGCCAGCAGCCCAGGCTCGCTTTTGGGTAGCGGAAATGAGCAGTTCTTC
NA | TRBJ1-1 | TRBV12-3/TRBV12-4 | few | CASGPIGGQEAFF | TGTGCCAGCGGCCCGATTGGGGGACAAGAAGCTTTCTTT
NA | TRBJ1-1 | TRBV6-5 | medium-sized | CASSRTGTEAFF | TGTGCCAGCAGCCGCACAGGGACTGAAGCTTTCTTT
NA | TRBJ2-3 | TRBV3-1/TRBV3-2 | NA | CASSQYKTGPDTQYF | TGTGCCAGCAGCCAATATAAAACAGGGCCAGATACGCAGTATTTT
TRBD1 | TRBJ2-2 | TRBV19 | NA | CATTPGQPTGELFF | TGTGCCACAACTCCGGGACAGCCGACCGGGGAGCTGTTTTTT
TRBD2 | TRBJ2-1 | TRBV5-4 | NA | CASSQTAGASSYNEQFF | TGTGCCAGCAGCCAAACAGCGGGGGCTTCCTCCTACAATGAGCAGTTCTTC
NA | TRBJ2-5 | TRBV6-5 | NA | CASSYGTGGGYTQYF | TGTGCCAGCAGTTACGGAACAGGGGGGGGATACACCCAGTACTTC
NA | TRBJ2-2 | TRBV23-1 | few | CASSQGFPGELFF | TGCGCCAGCAGTCAGGGCTTTCCCGGGGAGCTGTTTTTT
TRBD1 | TRBJ1-2 | TRBV4-2 | once | CASSPIKEGAHGYTF | TGTGCCAGCAGCCCCATAAAGGAGGGGGCGCATGGCTACACCTTC
NA | TRBJ1-3 | TRBV9 | NA | CASSPDGDANTIYF | TGTGCCAGCAGCCCTGACGGGGATGCAAACACCATATATTTT
NA | TRBJ2-3 | TRBV18 | once | CASSATRTDTQYF | TGTGCCAGCTCAGCTACCCGCACAGATACGCAGTATTTT
NA | TRBJ1-6 | TRBV7-2 | NA | CASSSYNSPLHF | TGTGCCAGTAGCTCCTATAATTCACCCCTCCACTTT
TRBD2 | TRBJ2-1 | TRBV5-4 | NA | CASSRPGTSKVYEQFF | TGTGCCAGCAGCCGACCCGGGACTAGTAAAGTCTATGAGCAGTTCTTC
NA | TRBJ1-1 | TRBV5-4 | NA | CASSWGVRVGNTEAFF | TGTGCCAGCAGCTGGGGCGTTCGGGTAGGGAACACTGAAGCTTTCTTT
NA | TRBJ2-7 | TRBV7-9 | NA | CASSYGGSLYEQYF | TGTGCCAGCAGCTACGGAGGGAGCTTGTACGAGCAGTACTTC
NA | TRBJ1-1 | TRBV19 | NA | CASDTGRGGLHTEAFF | TGTGCCAGCGATACCGGTCGTGGGGGGTTGCACACTGAAGCTTTCTTT
TRBD2 | TRBJ2-7 | TRBV6-5 | NA | CASSWGGGGNYEQYF | TGTGCCAGCAGTTGGGGCGGGGGGGGCAACTACGAGCAGTACTTC
NA | TRBJ2-1 | TRBV7-9 | NA | CASSLDVRVTEQFF | TGTGCCAGCAGCTTAGATGTCAGGGTCACTGAGCAGTTCTTC
NA | TRBJ1-2 | TRBV5-4 | NA | CASSLGQVYGYTF | TGTGCCAGCAGCTTGGGGCAGGTCTATGGCTACACCTTC
NA | TRBJ2-7 | TRBV7-9 | NA | CASSFDLYEQYF | TGTGCCAGCAGCTTCGACTTATACGAGCAGTACTTC
TRBD1 | TRBJ1-4 | TRBV18 | NA | CASSPPGQGATNEKLFF | TGTGCCAGCTCACCACCGGGACAGGGCGCAACTAATGAAAAACTGTTTTTT
NA | TRBJ1-4 | TRBV6-5 | few | CASRTVSNEKLFF | TGTGCCAGCAGGACAGTAAGTAATGAAAAACTGTTTTTT
NA | TRBJ2-7 | TRBV5-1 | once | CASSLDTEYEQYF | TGCGCCAGCAGCTTGGACACAGAATACGAGCAGTACTTC
TRBD1 | TRBJ1-2 | TRBV24-1 | NA | CATSDEPGQGSYGYTF | TGTGCCACCAGTGATGAACCGGGACAGGGGAGTTACGGCTACACCTTC
TRBD1 | TRBJ2-2 | TRBV5-4 | NA | CASRRDSTNTGELFF | TGTGCCAGCAGGAGGGACAGCACGAACACCGGGGAGCTGTTTTTT
NA | TRBJ1-1 | TRBV11-2 | NA | CASTPTARGMAFF | TGTGCCAGCACCCCGACCGCTAGGGGTATGGCTTTCTTT
TRBD1 | TRBJ1-6 | TRBV27 | NA | CASSYWDSRNSPLHF | TGTGCCAGCAGTTATTGGGACAGTCGCAATTCACCCCTCCACTTT
TRBD2 | TRBJ2-1 | TRBV7-3 | NA | CASSPRGAGGGNEQFF | TGTGCCAGCAGCCCGCGGGGAGCGGGAGGGGGTAATGAGCAGTTCTTC
NA | TRBJ2-3 | TRBV9 | NA | CASSVSHPGVWNTDTQYF | TGTGCCAGCAGCGTAAGCCACCCAGGGGTTTGGAATACAGATACGCAGTATTTT
NA | TRBJ2-7 | TRBV10-3 | NA | CAISESGGGQYF | TGTGCCATCAGTGAGTCAGGGGGTGGGCAGTACTTC
TRBD1 | TRBJ2-3 | TRBV5-1 | NA | CASRGGQGQWTDTQYF | TGCGCCAGCAGGGGGGGACAGGGGCAATGGACAGATACGCAGTATTTT
NA | TRBJ2-1 | TRBV7-2 | NA | CASSSGPFYRNEQFF | TGTGCCAGCAGCTCCGGTCCCTTTTATCGGAATGAGCAGTTCTTC
NA | TRBJ1-2 | TRBV15 | once | CATSEGGHGYTF | TGTGCCACCAGCGAAGGGGGTCATGGCTACACCTTC